This T cell receptor beta chain was captured in a study of blood T cell repertoires in COVID-19. The length of the CDR3 is 15 residues. Germline trimming cut 6 bases from V and 3 bases from J; bases unmatched to any gene: 7. Germline V lookup: CDR1 SEHNR, CDR2 FQNEAQ (reference sequence). Method: immunoSEQ multiplex PCR; TCRdb's copy keeps in-frame clones and lacks some. The data show approximately 85,000 clones, with almost 90% seen just once and 4.3% held by the top ten. The sample comprised peripheral blood. The receptor was isolated from a woman of 80 years or more with active or convalescent COVID-19. The chain recombines TRBV7-9 with TRBJ1-4, with 7 nucleotides matching TRBD1. CDR3 DNA: TGTGCCAGCAGGCTCAGCGACAGGGCTAATGAAAAACTGTTTTTT. Translated, it gives CASRLSDRANEKLFF.